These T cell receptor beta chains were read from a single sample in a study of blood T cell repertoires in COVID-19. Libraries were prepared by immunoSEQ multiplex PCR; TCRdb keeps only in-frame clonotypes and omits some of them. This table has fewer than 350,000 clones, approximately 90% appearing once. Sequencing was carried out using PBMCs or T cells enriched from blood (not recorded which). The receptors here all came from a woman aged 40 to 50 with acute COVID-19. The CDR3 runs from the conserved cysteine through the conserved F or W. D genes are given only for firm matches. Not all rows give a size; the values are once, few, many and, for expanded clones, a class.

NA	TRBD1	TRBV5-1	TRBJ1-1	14	TGCGCCAGCAGCGGACAGGGAGGTGGAACTGAAGCTTTCTTT	CASSGQGGGTEAFF
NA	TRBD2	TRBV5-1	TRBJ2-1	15	TGCGCCAGCAGCTTCGGGACTAGCGGGAACAATGAGCAGTTCTTC	CASSFGTSGNNEQFF
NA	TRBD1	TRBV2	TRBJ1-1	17	TGTGCCAGCCAACGTTTGAGACAGGGGGCAGGACGCACTGAAGCTTTCTTT	CASQRLRQGAGRTEAFF
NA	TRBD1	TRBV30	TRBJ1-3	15	TGTGCCTGGAGTACCGACAGGGCGGGTGGAAACACCATATATTTT	CAWSTDRAGGNTIYF
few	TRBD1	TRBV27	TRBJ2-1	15	TGTGCCAGCAGTATCCGGGACAGGGTCTACAATGAGCAGTTCTTC	CASSIRDRVYNEQFF
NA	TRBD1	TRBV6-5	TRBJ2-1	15	TGTGCCAGCAAAACTGGGACAGGGGGTCACAATGAGCAGTTCTTC	CASKTGTGGHNEQFF
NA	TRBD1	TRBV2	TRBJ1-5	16	TGTGCCAGCAGTGAGGCAGGGGGTTTGAGCAATCAGCCCCAGCATTTT	CASSEAGGLSNQPQHF
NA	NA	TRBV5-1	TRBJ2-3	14	TGCGCCAGCAGCTTCCCGGGAAGCACAGATACGCAGTATTTT	CASSFPGSTDTQYF
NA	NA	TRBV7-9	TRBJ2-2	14	TGTGCCAGCACCCGACGGGGGAACACCGGGGAGCTGTTTTTT	CASTRRGNTGELFF
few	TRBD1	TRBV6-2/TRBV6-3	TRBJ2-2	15	TGTGCCAGCAGTTACTCGGACAGGGTTACCGGGGAGCTGTTTTTT	CASSYSDRVTGELFF
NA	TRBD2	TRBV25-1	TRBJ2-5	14	TGTGCCAGCAGTGTAGCGGGAGGTCGGGAGACCCAGTACTTC	CASSVAGGRETQYF
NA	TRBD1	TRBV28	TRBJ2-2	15	TGTGCCAGCAGTTTTTGGGACAGGGGTGGCGGGGAGCTGTTTTTT	CASSFWDRGGGELFF
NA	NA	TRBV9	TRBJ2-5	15	TGTGCCAGCAGCGTAAGTGGGGCGTGGGAAGAGACCCAGTACTTC	CASSVSGAWEETQYF
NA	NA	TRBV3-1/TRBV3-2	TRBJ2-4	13	TGTGCCAGCAGCCAAGATTGGAGGAACATTCAGTACTTC	CASSQDWRNIQYF
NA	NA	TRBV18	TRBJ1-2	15	TGTGCCAGCTCACCACTCCAGGAATTTGACTATGGCTACACCTTC	CASSPLQEFDYGYTF
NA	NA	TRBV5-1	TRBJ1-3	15	TGCGCCAGCAGCTTCTCATCAGGGATTGGAAACACCATATATTTT	CASSFSSGIGNTIYF
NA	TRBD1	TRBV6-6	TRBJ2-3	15	TGTGCCAGCAGCAAAGGACAGGGGGCAATAGATACGCAGTATTTT	CASSKGQGAIDTQYF
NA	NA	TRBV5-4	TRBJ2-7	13	TGTGCCAGCAGCCTTCCGGGGGACTACGAGCAGTACTTC	CASSLPGDYEQYF
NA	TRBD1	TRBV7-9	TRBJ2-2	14	TGTGCCAGCAGCGCACAGGGGAAAACCGGGGAGCTGTTTTTT	CASSAQGKTGELFF
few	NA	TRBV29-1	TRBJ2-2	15	TGCAGCGTTCTACGAACGGGGGCGAACACCGGGGAGCTGTTTTTT	CSVLRTGANTGELFF
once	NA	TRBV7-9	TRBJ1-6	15	TGTGCCAGCAGCTTATCGCAGGGTGGTAATTCACCCCTCCACTTT	CASSLSQGGNSPLHF
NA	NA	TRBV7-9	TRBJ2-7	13	TGTGCCAGCAGCCCCCCCGGCGGGCCCGAGCAGTACTTC	CASSPPGGPEQYF
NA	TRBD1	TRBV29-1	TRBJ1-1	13	TGCAGCGTCCACAGGGGGGTGAACACTGAAGCTTTCTTT	CSVHRGVNTEAFF
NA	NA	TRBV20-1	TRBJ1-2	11	TGCAGTGCTAGGGAGGACTATGGCTACACCTTC	CSAREDYGYTF